The clone carrying this T cell receptor beta chain was found many times. The antigen is undetermined. This sample was included in a study of breast tumors, draining lymph nodes, adjacent tissues. Each CDR3 protein is one row after TCRdb ran MiXCR on the multiplex PCR reads. The sample contains 150,000 to 200,000 distinct CDR3 sequences, approximately 30% of which appear only once. There are 15 residues in the CDR3. The germline V gene has CDR1 SGHKS and CDR2 YYEKEE (reference sequence). V dropped 3 bases and J dropped 6; count of bases not matched to a gene: 5. Study observations and caveats: Data only fit, rather than demonstrated, lymph node origin of most tumor T cells. Tumor TCR diversity was below lymph nodes but above nontumor tissue. Luminal-like breast cancer showed significantly higher tumor–nontumor repertoire similarity than basal-like.

The lymph nodes were axillary draining lymph nodes from breast cancer patients. This chain links TRBV5-5 with TRBJ1-6; 8 bases are a match to TRBD1. Sequencing input: axillary lymph node tissue. The source is a female donor with breast cancer. Some clones in this sample may be carry-over from other donors' samples. The CDR3 loop reads CASSSEDRANSPLHF. The CDR3 DNA is TGTGCCAGCAGCTCTGAGGACAGGGCTAATTCACCCCTCCACTTT.